One sample yielded the 30 T cell receptor beta chains listed below, sequenced in a study of blood T cells in healthy people across ages. A second about 7 to 11 cycle PCR used barcoded and J-beta primers. TCRdb independently ran MiXCR on the 5' RACE reads; one entry per CDR3 protein. The sample includes about 760,000 distinct CDR3 sequences, 56% of them seen just once. Sequencing was done on a sample of blood. The receptor source for this set is a man between 35 and 55 years old in good health.

This clonotype was seen a handful of times. A much larger clone lies one base from this, so it may be a read error. CDR3 loop: CASSSPTGRADADTQYF. In DNA, the CDR3 is TGTGCCAGCAGTTCTCCAACGGGACGAGCGGACGCAGATACGCAGTATTTT. The chain employs TRBV28 and TRBJ2-3, with D perhaps being TRBD1 or TRBD2 (5 bases each). From germline, CDR1 is MDHEN and CDR2 SYDVKM. V was trimmed by 4 bases and J by 4 bases, leaving 21 bases between them. The CDR3 totals 17 residues.

V is TRBV4-2 and J is TRBJ1-1; D ambiguous. The germline CDR1 and CDR2 sequences are LGHNA and YNFKEQ. This CDR3 comprises 20 residues. V was trimmed by 0 bases and J by 0 bases, leaving 23 bases between them. The CDR3 spells CASSQENPARTANMNTEAFF. CDR3 DNA sequence: TGTGCCAGCAGCCAAGAAAATCCGGCCCGAACAGCAAACATGAACACTGAAGCTTTCTTT.

The genes are TRBV20-1 and TRBJ2-2; D is unresolved. Trimming removed 5 bases at V and 2 bases at J, with 12 bases between. The CDR3 is made up of 14 amino acids. CDR1 is DFQATT and CDR2 is SNEGSKA in the germline V gene (reference sequence). DNA for the CDR3: TGCAGTGCTCCAATCCCCCTAAACACCGGGGAGCTGTTTTTT. It translates to CSAPIPLNTGELFF.

The genes are TRBV11-1 and TRBJ2-1; the match to TRBD1 covers 9 bases. CDR3 size: 15 residues. The V gene end was trimmed by 4 bases and the J gene end by 8 bases; junction bases not matched to a gene: 9. Germline values: CDR1 SGHAT, CDR2 FQDESV (reference sequence). The CDR3 DNA reads as TGTGCCAGCAGCTCCGGGACAGGGTTTATCCATGAGCAGTTCTTC. It encodes CASSSGTGFIHEQFF.

This clonotype was seen ten or more times. V gene TRBV12-3 or TRBV12-4 combines with J gene TRBJ2-1, with D possibly being TRBD1 (7 bases). This CDR3 has 16 residues. Trimming took 6 bases from V and 3 from J, leaving 18 bases between them. The CDR3 here is CASSPLPGGIYNEQFF. CDR3 bases: TGTGCCAGCAGCCCCCTCCCAGGGGGGATCTACAATGAGCAGTTCTTC.

The chain employs TRBV29-1 and TRBJ2-3, with 10 bases aligning to TRBD2. V gave up 6 bases and J gave up 6 bases; unmatched junction bases: 9. Germline V gene data show CDR1 as SQVTM and CDR2 as ANQGSEA. This CDR3 is 14 amino acids long. CDR3 DNA: TGCAGCGTCCCTAGCGGGAGTAGAGGGGATACGCAGTATTTT. Its translation: CSVPSGSRGDTQYF.

The genes are TRBV7-3 and TRBJ2-3, with a possible D match to TRBD2 (5 bases). V gave up 2 bases and J gave up 0 bases, with 18 bases separating them. Germline CDR1 reads SGHTA; CDR2 reads FQGTGA. The CDR3 totals 18 residues. CDR3 sequence reads: CASSLRALGGNSTDTQYF. The CDR3 bases are TGTGCCAGCAGCTTACGGGCCCTAGGAGGTAATAGCACAGATACGCAGTATTTT.

In the case of this clonotype: One end of the junction is discordant with germline, which a read error may explain. The CDR3 is CSARGWEDSHSPLHF. The CDR3 DNA sequence: TGCAGCGCTAGGGGGTGGGAGGACTCTCATTCACCCCTCCACTTT. The J gene is TRBJ1-6, the V gene TRBV20-1; TRBD1 is a possible D gene (6 bases). Looked up from germline, CDR1 is DFQATT and CDR2 is SNEGSKA (reference sequence). The CDR3 sequence is 15 residues long.

V gene TRBV29-1 combines with J gene TRBJ2-1, with TRBD2 matching over 16 bases. The CDR3 runs 14 residues. Germline V CDR1 and CDR2: SQVTM, ANQGSEA. V lost 5 bases and J lost 15; bases outside the gene matches: 10. CDR3 bases: TGCAGCGTTACTACTGGGACTAGCGGGAGGGCCTGGTTCTTC. Encoded protein: CSVTTGTSGRAWFF.

The chain employs TRBV28 and TRBJ2-1; 7 bases are shared with TRBD1. CDR1 and CDR2 (germline): MDHEN, SYDVKM. The CDR3 consists of 14 residues. The ends lost 6 bases at V and 10 bases at J; junction bases unmatched: 12. DNA of the CDR3: TGTGCCAGCAGCCCAAAGGGGGCGGCTACGGAGCAGTTCTTC. Its translation: CASSPKGAATEQFF.

The chain employs TRBV2 and TRBJ2-1; TRBD1 aligns across 8 bases. V shed 8 bases and J 3 bases; nucleotides not matched to a gene: 6. Germline V gives CDR1 SNHLY, CDR2 FYNNEI. This CDR3 contains 14 residues. The CDR3 loop reads CASGGTGYYNEQFF. In nucleotides, the CDR3 is TGTGCCAGCGGCGGGACAGGCTACTACAATGAGCAGTTCTTC.

This chain connects TRBV10-3 to TRBJ2-3, with D hard to call. The CDR3 is 18 residues long. The V end lost 7 bases, the J end lost 4 bases, and 27 bases lay between the germline ends. Germline V gene sequence: CDR1 ENHRY, CDR2 SYGVKD. The CDR3 DNA reads as TGTGCCATCACAAACCGGACGCGAACCGCAGCAGCTTCAGATACGCAGTATTTT. The encoded protein is CAITNRTRTAAASDTQYF.

This chain connects TRBV4-2 to TRBJ1-2, with 8 bases identical to TRBD1. The germline gives CDR1 LGHNA, CDR2 YNFKEQ. This CDR3 is built from 15 residues. V shed 0 bases and J 2 bases; nucleotides not matched to a gene: 2. The CDR3 nucleotides read TGTGCCAGCAGCCAAGATGGGGACAGGAACTATGGCTACACCTTC. Its protein is CASSQDGDRNYGYTF.

The chain joins TRBV5-6 to TRBJ1-1; maybe TRBD1 (5 bases). The CDR3 loop spans 13 amino acids. V dropped 0 bases and J dropped 8 bases, with 11 bases sitting between them. The germline V gene encodes CDR1 SGHDT and CDR2 YYEEEE. CDR3 DNA sequence: TGTGCCAGCAGCTTGGCCGGGGCAGGGGAAGCTTTCTTT. Protein: CASSLAGAGEAFF.

The chain uses TRBV27 and TRBJ2-3; no clear D. CDR3 size: 18 residues. The germline V and J ends were trimmed by 1 base and 4 bases, with 21 bases remaining between them. Germline V gene lookup returns CDR1 MNHEY and CDR2 SMNVEV (reference sequence). The CDR3 sequence: CASSLYSNRPTAPDTQYF. The DNA for the CDR3 is TGTGCCAGCAGTTTATATTCTAATCGCCCAACCGCACCAGATACGCAGTATTTT.

This clonotype was observed once. The chain links TRBV25-1 to TRBJ1-3; possible D gene TRBD1, 6 bases. The V end was cut by 4 bases, the J end by 8 bases, with 12 bases between. In germline, CDR1 is MGHDK, CDR2 SYGVNS. The CDR3 sequence is 13 residues long. CDR3 DNA sequence: TGTGCCAGCAGTGCCAGAAGGGGGGACACCATATATTTT. As protein: CASSARRGDTIYF.

The J gene is TRBJ2-7, the V gene TRBV12-3 or TRBV12-4; D perhaps matches TRBD1 (6 bases). Matching the DNA end better, TRBJ2-5 makes the J call doubtful. The CDR3 runs to 15 residues. The CDR3 reads CASSLIRTGLETQYF. In nucleotides, the CDR3 is TGTGCCAGCAGTTTAATACGAACAGGGTTGGAGACCCAGTACTTC.

This clonotype was seen more than once but under ten times. The chain employs TRBV6-4 and TRBJ2-7; possibly TRBD2 for D (5 bases). Germline assignment: CDR1 MRHNA and CDR2 SNTAGT. The CDR3 loop spans 13 amino acids. Trimming removed 3 bases at V and 4 bases at J, with 10 bases between. CDR3 amino acids: CASSEEAGYEQYF. In DNA form, the CDR3 reads TGTGCCAGCAGTGAGGAGGCGGGTTACGAGCAGTACTTC.

This clonotype showed up many times. This sequence joins TRBV7-9 and TRBJ2-7; D is unclear. The CDR3 length is 12 residues. V shed 1 base and J shed 3 bases, with 4 bases lying between them. In germline, CDR1 is SEHNR, CDR2 FQNEAQ (reference sequence). The CDR3 loop is CASSLGDYEQYF. The CDR3 region has the DNA TGTGCCAGCAGCTTAGGAGACTACGAGCAGTACTTC.

The chain couples TRBV6-6 to TRBJ2-7; D call uncertain. CDR3 length equals 12 residues. Germline V gives CDR1 MNHNY, CDR2 SVGAGI (reference sequence). The V gene lost 3 bases and the J gene lost 3 bases, with 6 bases spanning the gap. CDR3 loop: CASSYDFYEQYF. Here the CDR3 DNA reads TGTGCCAGCAGTTATGACTTCTACGAGCAGTACTTC.

The chain joins TRBV6-2 or TRBV6-3 to TRBJ1-4, with 7 bases lining up with TRBD1. The germline gives CDR1 MNHEY, CDR2 SVGEGT. The CDR3 has 16 residues. The ends lost 2 bases at V and 1 base at J; junction bases unmatched: 4. CDR3 region: CASSYGRQGTNEKLFF. The CDR3, as DNA: TGTGCCAGCAGTTACGGTCGACAGGGAACTAATGAAAAACTGTTTTTT.

The CDR3 bases are TGCGCCAGCAGCAACGCAGTTTCGAATAACTATGGCTACACCTTC. Its translation is CASSNAVSNNYGYTF. The rearrangement uses TRBV5-1 and TRBJ1-2; D is unresolved. V was pared by 4 bases and J by 1 base, with 14 bases between. The CDR3 runs 15 residues. Per germline, CDR1 SGHRS and CDR2 YFSETQ.

V usage is TRBV12-3 or TRBV12-4 and J usage is TRBJ2-7; no firm D call. V was trimmed by 4 bases and J by 5 bases, leaving 9 bases between them. The CDR3 is 12 residues long. The CDR3 nucleotides are TGTGCCAGCAGTTCCCAGTGGCACGAGCAGTACTTC. Amino acid sequence: CASSSQWHEQYF.

This chain uses TRBV7-3 with TRBJ1-1; D possibly corresponds to TRBD1 (6 bases). Germline lookup yields CDR1 SGHTA and CDR2 FQGTGA. V was clipped by 5 bases and J by 11 bases, with 18 bases between them. The CDR3 extends over 13 amino acids. CDR3 nucleotide sequence: TGTGCCAGCAGCCCTCGTCGGGGGGCGGATGCTTTCTTT. Amino acid sequence: CASSPRRGADAFF. Filled out from reference TRBV7-3 and TRBJ1-1, the complete variable domain reads GAGVSQTPSNKVTEKGKYVELRCDPISGHTALYWYRQSLGQGPEFLIYFQGTGAADDSGLPNDRFFAVRPEGSVSTLKIQRTERGDSAVYLCASSPRRGADAFFGQGTRLTVV.

This clonotype was seen a few times. The chain joins TRBV18 to TRBJ2-5; the match to TRBD1 covers 10 bases. Losses at the gene ends were 3 bases for V and 3 bases for J; bases not matched to a gene: 13. Germline values: CDR1 KGHSH, CDR2 LQKENI. The CDR3 runs to 18 residues. The DNA for the CDR3 is TGTGCCAGCTCACCCCTGGGACAGGGGATCCCCCAAAAAGAGACCCAGTACTTC. This gives the protein CASSPLGQGIPQKETQYF.

In this sample, this clonotype turned up a few times. The genes are TRBV10-3 and TRBJ2-3; 11 bases map to TRBD2. J was trimmed by 7 bases and V by 3 bases; bases with no gene match: 3. Germline lookup yields CDR1 ENHRY and CDR2 SYGVKD. CDR3 length equals 14 residues. Here the CDR3 reads CAISDPSGGYTQYF. In nucleotides, the CDR3 is TGTGCCATCAGTGACCCTAGCGGGGGGTATACGCAGTATTTT.

This clonotype was counted only a few times. The chain uses TRBV7-2 and TRBJ2-1, with 7 bases matching TRBD1. The CDR3 runs to 11 residues. J lost 15 bases, V lost 4 bases, and 6 bases had no gene match. Germline V gives CDR1 SGHTA, CDR2 FQGNSA. DNA for the CDR3: TGTGCCAGCAGCTCCCGACAGGGATGGTTCTTC. Translated: CASSSRQGWFF.

The V call is TRBV9, the J call TRBJ2-3; D may match TRBD1 or TRBD2 (5 bases each). The CDR3 consists of 14 residues. Germline assignment: CDR1 SGDLS and CDR2 YYNGEE. V was shortened by 3 bases and J by 2 bases, with 10 bases between the two germline ends. CDR3 sequence reads: CASSDPGTTDTQYF. DNA for the CDR3: TGTGCCAGCAGCGACCCGGGGACCACAGATACGCAGTATTTT.

V gene TRBV7-6 combines with J gene TRBJ2-3; 8 bases fit TRBD2. V lost 2 bases to trimming and J lost 2 bases; unmatched junction nucleotides: 6. Per the germline V gene, CDR1 is SGHVS and CDR2 is FNYEAQ. The CDR3 is made up of 16 amino acids. CDR3 amino acids: CASSLFSSGDTDTQYF. The DNA for the CDR3 is TGTGCCAGCAGCTTATTCAGTAGCGGGGACACAGATACGCAGTATTTT.

This chain connects TRBV4-3 to TRBJ1-4; possibly TRBD1 for D (5 bases). The V end lost 0 bases, the J end lost 7 bases, and 21 bases lay between the germline ends. The CDR3 is made up of 18 amino acids. Germline V gene sequence: CDR1 LGHNA, CDR2 YSLEER. CDR3 residues: CASSQEIPTGAQAEKLFF. CDR3 coding DNA: TGCGCCAGCAGCCAAGAAATTCCAACCGGGGCTCAAGCTGAAAAACTGTTTTTT.